A selection of T cell receptor beta chains follows, all from one sample in a study of T cell repertoires in cytomegalovirus infection. No antigen has been identified for these receptors. TCRdb processed the reads anew with MiXCR; each CDR3 protein has one entry. This sample has some 920,000 distinct CDR3 sequences, with roughly 30% found just once. The material was cultured CD8+ T cells from PBMCs, obtained from culture after CMV antigen stimulation. The receptors originated from a human donor in good health (CMV status not recorded). Some clones in this sample may be carry-over from other donors' samples. The CDR3 runs from the conserved cysteine through the conserved F or W. D genes are given only for firm matches. Size values are once, few and many counts, or a class for expanded clones, and some rows have none.

>TRBJ1-2|TRBV7-9|NA|NA
CASSLATRNGYTF
TGTGCCAGCAGCTTAGCGACGAGAAATGGCTACACCTTC
>TRBJ1-1|TRBV4-3|NA|NA
CASSQDPGGYTEAFF
TGCGCCAGCAGCCAAGATCCCGGGGGCTACACTGAAGCTTTCTTT
>TRBJ2-1|TRBV7-2|NA|NA
CASSPTANLYNEQFF
TGTGCCAGCAGCCCCACAGCGAACTTATACAATGAGCAGTTCTTC
>TRBJ2-1|TRBV7-9|NA|NA
CASSPGGEATVFF
TGTGCCAGCAGCCCCGGTGGGGAGGCTACGGTATTCTTC
>TRBJ2-2|TRBV27|NA|TRBD2
CASSLSWLGLAGANTGELFF
TGTGCCAGCAGTTTATCGTGGTTGGGACTAGCGGGGGCTAACACCGGGGAGCTGTTTTTT
>TRBJ1-4|TRBV4-2|few|NA
CASSLRDDGREKLFF
TGTGCCAGCAGCCTCCGGGACGATGGTCGTGAAAAACTGTTTTTT
>TRBJ2-1|TRBV14|NA|NA
CASSSMVPSYNEQFF
TGTGCCAGCAGCTCTATGGTCCCTTCTTACAATGAGCAGTTCTTC
>TRBJ1-5|TRBV5-5|NA|NA
CASSYLGSGQPQHF
TGTGCCAGCAGCTACCTAGGGAGCGGTCAGCCCCAGCATTTT
>TRBJ2-1|TRBV5-5|NA|NA
CASKVRDWLPLENEQFF
TGTGCCAGCAAAGTTAGAGACTGGTTACCGTTAGAAAATGAGCAGTTCTTC
>TRBJ2-3|TRBV5-5|NA|TRBD1
CASSDTGGRADTQYF
TGTGCCAGCAGCGATACAGGGGGCCGTGCAGATACGCAGTATTTT
>TRBJ2-2|TRBV29-1|few|NA
CSVSLLDTGELFF
TGCAGCGTTTCCCTTTTGGACACCGGGGAGCTGTTTTTT
>TRBJ2-1|TRBV18|few|NA
CASSQHSGDEQFF
TGTGCCAGCTCACAACATTCCGGGGATGAGCAGTTCTTC
>TRBJ2-1|TRBV12-5|NA|NA
CASGLRDGYNEQFF
TGTGCTAGTGGACTCCGGGACGGCTACAATGAGCAGTTCTTC
>TRBJ2-1|TRBV12-3/TRBV12-4|NA|TRBD2
CASSPGGGGYEQFF
TGTGCCAGCAGTCCGGGCGGGGGGGGATATGAGCAGTTCTTC
>TRBJ1-1|TRBV6-1|few|NA
CASSSKGMSEAFF
TGTGCCAGCAGTTCCAAGGGGATGTCTGAAGCTTTCTTT
>TRBJ1-5|TRBV5-6|NA|NA
CASSLSAGKKAQHF
TGTGCCAGCAGCTTGTCGGCAGGGAAAAAGGCCCAGCATTTT
>TRBJ2-3|TRBV11-3|many|NA
CASSMDPTDTQYF
TGTGCCAGCAGCATGGACCCCACAGATACGCAGTATTTT
>TRBJ1-5|TRBV7-8|NA|NA
CASSLAHRASNQPQHF
TGTGCCAGCAGCTTAGCCCACAGGGCTAGCAATCAGCCCCAGCATTTT
>TRBJ1-1|TRBV5-1|NA|NA
CASSLVGVMDTEAFF
TGCGCCAGCAGCTTGGTTGGGGTAATGGACACTGAAGCTTTCTTT
>TRBJ2-7|TRBV27|NA|NA
CASSGWGDTNSYEQYF
TGTGCCAGCAGTGGGTGGGGGGATACAAATTCCTACGAGCAGTACTTC
>TRBJ1-1|TRBV5-4|NA|NA
CASSPNYRNTEAFF
TGTGCCAGCAGCCCTAACTACAGGAACACTGAAGCTTTCTTT
>TRBJ1-1|TRBV20-1|NA|NA
CSARPLGAAEAFF
TGCAGTGCTAGACCCTTAGGGGCGGCTGAAGCTTTCTTT
>TRBJ2-3|TRBV12-3/TRBV12-4|NA|NA
CASSFGTTLDTQYF
TGTGCCAGCAGTTTTGGGACGACCCTAGATACGCAGTATTTT
>TRBJ1-5|TRBV7-6|few|NA
CASSLVWVTAQHF
TGTGCTAGCAGCTTAGTATGGGTGACGGCCCAGCATTTT
>TRBJ2-1|TRBV2|few|TRBD2
CASSEGRGGNNEQFF
TGTGCCAGCAGTGAGGGGCGGGGGGGTAACAATGAGCAGTTCTTC
>TRBJ1-1|TRBV19|few|NA
CASSPRQVTGTEAFF
TGTGCCAGTAGTCCCAGACAGGTCACGGGCACTGAAGCTTTCTTT
>TRBJ1-6|TRBV10-3|many|NA
CAISEASADYNSPLHF
TGTGCCATCAGTGAGGCGTCGGCAGATTATAATTCACCCCTCCACTTT
>TRBJ1-1|TRBV7-2|few|NA
CASSPQGWGTVNTEAFF
TGTGCCAGCAGCCCACAGGGCTGGGGAACAGTGAACACTGAAGCTTTCTTT
>TRBJ2-1|TRBV7-2|few|NA
CASTSGSSSYNEQFF
TGTGCCAGCACTTCGGGGAGTAGCTCCTACAATGAGCAGTTCTTC
>TRBJ2-5|TRBV7-9|few|NA
CASSSLGATVQETQYF
TGTGCCAGCAGCAGCCTAGGGGCCACCGTACAAGAGACCCAGTACTTC
>TRBJ2-7|TRBV4-1|NA|NA
CASSQQGVFSYEQYF
TGCGCCAGCAGCCAGCAGGGCGTCTTCTCCTACGAGCAGTACTTC
>TRBJ2-1|TRBV6-5|few|NA
CASTPPQGQRQFF
TGTGCCAGCACCCCACCCCAGGGGCAGCGGCAGTTCTTC
>TRBJ2-3|TRBV19|few|NA
CASSSDARFTDTQYF
TGTGCCAGTAGTTCGGACGCTCGTTTCACAGATACGCAGTATTTT
>TRBJ1-2|TRBV6-5|few|NA
CASSYGEGFGYTF
TGTGCCAGCAGTTACGGGGAAGGATTTGGCTACACCTTC
>TRBJ2-3|TRBV7-6|many|NA
CASSFSAGPTDTQYF
TGTGCCAGCAGCTTTTCGGCGGGGCCCACAGATACGCAGTATTTT
>TRBJ2-1|TRBV11-2|many|TRBD2
CASSPFPSLAGLKPEQFF
TGTGCCAGCAGCCCCTTCCCCTCCCTAGCGGGGTTGAAACCTGAACAGTTCTTC
>TRBJ2-7|TRBV11-2|NA|NA
CASSLRSGTIYEQYF
TGTGCCAGCAGCTTGAGGAGCGGCACCATCTACGAGCAGTACTTC
>TRBJ2-1|TRBV7-4|many|NA
CASSWTTSREVREQFF
TGTGCCAGCAGCTGGACAACTAGCAGGGAGGTCCGTGAGCAGTTCTTC
>TRBJ2-3|TRBV7-9|many|TRBD1
CASTFPLQGATDTQYF
TGTGCCAGCACCTTCCCCCTCCAGGGGGCGACAGATACGCAGTATTTT
>TRBJ2-1|TRBV3-1|NA|TRBD2
CASSQRLAGGIQLTYNEQFF
TGTGCCAGCAGCCAACGACTAGCGGGAGGGATCCAGTTAACCTACAATGAGCAGTTCTTC
>TRBJ1-1|TRBV29-1|NA|NA
CSAVSGFTEAFF
TGCAGCGCCGTTTCAGGGTTCACTGAAGCTTTCTTT
>TRBJ1-2|TRBV19|NA|NA
CATAQGLFYGYTF
TGTGCCACCGCGCAGGGGTTGTTCTATGGCTACACCTTC